Sequencing of this T cell receptor (beta chain) was carried out in a study of cytomegalovirus exposure and HLA in healthy donors. Across the study: From HLA-typed donors, an early data release held tens of millions of unique TCRs.

Notes on the study in general: Among TCR sequences, most were rare, though some public TCRs appeared in many donors.

PCR used 60 Vbeta primers and 13 Jbeta primers. Sequencing used immunoSEQ multiplex PCR; TCRdb keeps in-frame clones, though not all of them. The sample holds 100,000 to 150,000 clones, over 70% seen once. CDR1 is SEHNR, CDR2 FQNEAQ, per germline (reference sequence). V was clipped by 5 bases and J by 2 bases; unmatched bases: 4. The CDR3 runs 14 residues. This clone was observed once. Antigen unknown. The chain has TRBV7-9 and TRBJ2-7; 9 bases align to TRBD2. The origin of this receptor is a woman in her late teens or twenties in good health and CMV-seronegative. Input material: PBMCs. The chain's CDR3 is CASSRLADTYEQYF. CDR3 coding DNA: TGTGCCAGCAGCCGACTAGCGGATACCTACGAGCAGTACTTC.